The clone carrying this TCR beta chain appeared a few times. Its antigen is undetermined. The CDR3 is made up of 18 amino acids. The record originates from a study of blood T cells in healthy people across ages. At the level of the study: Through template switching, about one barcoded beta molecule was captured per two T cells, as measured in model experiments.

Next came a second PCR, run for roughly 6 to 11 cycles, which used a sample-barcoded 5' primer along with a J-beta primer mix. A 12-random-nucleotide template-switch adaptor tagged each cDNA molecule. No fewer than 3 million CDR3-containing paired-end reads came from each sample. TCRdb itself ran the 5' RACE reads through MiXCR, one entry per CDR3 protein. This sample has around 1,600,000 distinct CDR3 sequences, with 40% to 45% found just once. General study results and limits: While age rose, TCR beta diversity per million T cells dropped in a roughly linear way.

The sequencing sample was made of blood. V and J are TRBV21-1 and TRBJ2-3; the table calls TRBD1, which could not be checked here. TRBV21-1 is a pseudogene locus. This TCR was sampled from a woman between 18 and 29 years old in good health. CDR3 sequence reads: CASSKSPGTGESTDTQYF. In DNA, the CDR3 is TGTGCCAGCAGCAAAAGCCCGGGGACGGGGGAAAGCACAGATACGCAGTATTTT.